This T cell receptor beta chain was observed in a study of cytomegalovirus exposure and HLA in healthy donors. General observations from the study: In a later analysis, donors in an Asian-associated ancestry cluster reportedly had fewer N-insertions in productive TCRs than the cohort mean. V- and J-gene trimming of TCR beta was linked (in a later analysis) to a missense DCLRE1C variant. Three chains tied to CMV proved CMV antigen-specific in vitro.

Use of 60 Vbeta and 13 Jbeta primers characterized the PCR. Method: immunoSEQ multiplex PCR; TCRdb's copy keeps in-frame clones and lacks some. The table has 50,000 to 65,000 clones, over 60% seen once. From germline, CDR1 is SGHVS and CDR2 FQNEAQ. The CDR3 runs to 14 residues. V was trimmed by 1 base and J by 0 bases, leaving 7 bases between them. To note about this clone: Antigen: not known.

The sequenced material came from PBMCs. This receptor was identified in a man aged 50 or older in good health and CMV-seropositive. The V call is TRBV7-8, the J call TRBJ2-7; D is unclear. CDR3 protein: CASSLVMSSYEQYF. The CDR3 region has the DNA TGTGCCAGCAGCTTAGTCATGAGCTCCTACGAGCAGTACTTC.